This T cell receptor beta chain was found in a study of cytomegalovirus exposure and HLA in healthy donors (dated 2017 in TCRdb). With regard to the full study: An earlier analysis of under 600 of the donors reported roughly 270 Gb of sequence data and about 100 million unique TCR beta sequences from roughly 180 million T cells. All discovery cohort repertoires had been generated using a single sequencing platform. Because of strong linkage in the cohort, four or five DR-DQ haplotypes were treated as single units for association and clustering. To predict cytomegalovirus infection status, the study combined high-throughput TCR immunosequencing, statistical association of individual TCRs with disease status, and machine learning. The study was designed to test whether signatures of past pathogen exposure could be identified by cataloging public T cell receptors. In an earlier analysis of 500 to 650 of the donors, high-throughput TCR beta sequencing was used to judge whether each TCR beta V gene segment behaved as functional or pseudogenic. HLA typing covered class I and class II loci at four-digit resolution. A later analysis re-analyzed previously published TCR beta repertoires from roughly 630 donors and added high-resolution HLA genotyping to study TCR occurrence patterns. Alongside the repertoire data, information on donor age, sex, ethnicity and CMV serostatus was compiled. A separate validation cohort of some 130 different subjects was used in addition to the roughly 720-subject first cohort. Typing coverage differed by locus: A, B, C, DRB1 and DQB1 were typed in about 620-630 donors, DQA1 in 500 to 550, DPA1 in 600 to 610, and DPB1 in 450 to 480. A later genetic analysis took genome-wide SNP genotypes for about three fifths of the 666 donors and used that subset as a discovery cohort. Approximately 310 gigabases of sequencing data and tens of millions of unique TCR sequences were included in an early release covering 550 to 650 HLA-typed donors. On average, around 240,000 unique TCR beta nucleotide sequences were sequenced per donor among some 420 genotyped donors of the cohort, with roughly 20% of those sequences being non-productive. The study used immunosequencing to profile the T cell repertoires of approximately 650 subjects and linked those repertoires to cytomegalovirus serostatus. The later analysis used no new phenotypic data to find candidate immune exposures, relying instead on TCR beta sequences and their occurrence across donors. Among the approximately 400 genotyped donors, about 85% belonged to the genetic ancestry cluster associated with self-reported Caucasian donors. General findings and caveats noted by the study authors: According to a later analysis, most CMV-associated TCR beta chains appeared to be HLA-restricted, and the HLA associations seemed to be driven largely by CMV exposure. Specific HLA alleles were associated with around 18,000 TCR beta sequences at a false discovery rate of 0.05 in a later analysis. The authors suggested that the approach could potentially be extended to other disease states and immunological phenotypes. The cohort was sequenced for TCR beta chains only, and without alpha or paired-chain data the features that could be detected were limited. Strong co-occurrence of HLA alleles, especially DR and DQ, made assigning TCR associations to individual alleles difficult. A further reported finding was that TCR beta sequences accurately predicted the HLA-A and HLA-B alleles for most subjects in the first cohort. In both the original and validation cohorts, the classifier was reported to diagnose cytomegalovirus status with high specificity and sensitivity. According to a later genetic analysis, donors in an Asian-associated ancestry cluster had fewer N-insertions in productive TCRs than the approximately 650-donor mean. In a later analysis, several top co-occurrence clusters were reported to appear linked to parvovirus B19, influenza, CMV and Epstein-Barr virus. In a later analysis, HLA-associated TCR beta chains showed more clonal expansion and lower generation probabilities than non-associated chains that were equally common. The study listed 150 to 200 TCR beta chains as associated with cytomegalovirus. In an earlier analysis of about 540 of the donors, most TCR beta V segments were observed in productive rearrangements about 90% or about 30% of the time, broadly matching IMGT annotations. Roughly uniform sequencing depth across donors was assumed in presence/absence analyses, although this assumption may not hold. A cluster of highly shared sequence variants was judged likely to represent a technical artifact of the sequencing pipeline. For the cohort, immune exposure information was limited to CMV serostatus. Linkage disequilibrium might explain the correlated functional status among segregating V segments, but an unknown experimental factor could not be excluded. Three of the identified cytomegalovirus-associated TCR beta chains were confirmed in vitro to be specific for cytomegalovirus antigens. Across donors, most TCR sequences were observed very rarely, whereas some public TCRs were present in many individuals. An association between a missense DCLRE1C variant and V-gene and J-gene trimming of TCR beta chains was found in a later genetic analysis and replicated in an independent cohort. In a later analysis, the rate of TCR association differed among HLA loci, with DRB1 alleles having the most associated TCRs and HLA-C alleles having the fewest. Because counts were too low, about 18 rarely observed V segments, including chromosome 9 orphons, were excluded from the earlier analysis of 587 of the donors. HLA typing was unavailable for some donors at each locus, so association tests used only the typed subset.

Libraries came from the immunoSEQ multiplex PCR assay. The multiplex PCR relied on a mix of 60 forward primers for TCR Vbeta segments and 13 reverse primers for TCR Jbeta segments. Amplification of the CDR3 region of rearranged TCR beta genes was performed with a multiplex PCR assay on genomic DNA. On the Illumina HiSeq System, the amplified TCR beta libraries were sequenced as 87-base-pair reads. In the paper's pipeline: A later analysis tallied roughly 78 million unique TCR beta chains across the 666 repertoires, and about 10 million of those chains were shared by two or more donors. To remove PCR and sequencing errors, raw reads were error-corrected and collapsed into unique sequences using a nearest-neighbor algorithm that merged closely related sequences. CDR3 sequences were aligned to IMGT reference sequences to assign V, D and J gene segments. Each retained sequence needed at least a six-nucleotide match to both a V gene segment and a J gene segment. Rearrangements were classified as productive when the CDR3 lacked stop codons and remained in frame with V and J, and all other rearrangements were classified as non-productive. CDR3 was defined according to IMGT convention as the region running from the second conserved V-encoded cysteine to the conserved J-encoded phenylalanine. In an earlier analysis of 550 to 650 of the donors, sequences lacking an unambiguous match to a single V gene segment were excluded. An earlier analysis of 587 of the donors classified V segments as functional when productive rearrangements were above 56.7% and as segregating when the standard deviation between donors was above 5%. To diagnose cytomegalovirus status from the catalog of TCR beta chain sequences, a statistical classification framework was built. In a later analysis, TCR nucleotide sequences were compared against IMGT/GENE-DB human TR gene sequences so that V and J genes could be assigned. Using the TCRdist pipeline, a later analysis assigned CDR3 sequences along with most-parsimonious VDJ recombination scenarios. In a later analysis, each TCR beta chain was defined by its CDR3 amino acid sequence together with its V-gene family, and reads lacking a unique V-gene family were excluded. In a later analysis, around 600 highly shared, low-generation-probability nucleotide sequences were removed to address suspected cross-contamination and a sequencing artifact. In a later analysis, a clonal expansion index for each public chain was calculated from normalized within-repertoire ranks of inferred template counts. In a later analysis, generation probabilities were computed using a VDJ recombination model fitted to out-of-frame rearrangements, and the results were checked against IGoR. Hypergeometric tests were used in a later analysis to score TCR-TCR, TCR-HLA and TCR-CMV co-occurrence, with a repertoire-size bias correction applied to the TCR pairs. In a later analysis, false discovery rates were estimated by permuting HLA or CMV assignments 20 times. A later analysis grouped co-occurring TCRs with DBSCAN, adding TCRdist sequence similarity when clustering within HLA-allele-positive subsets. Repertoires with fewer than 30,000 or more than 120,000 public chains, plus five repertoires with anomalous nucleotide sharing, were excluded from co-occurrence clustering. The table comes from immuneACCESS by way of TCRdb, which keeps in-frame sequences with V and J called. Part of the clones is missing from these tables; in studies checked, under half for an unresolved V gene and the rest for unknown reasons. The V and J calls and clone size are taken from that table; D and trimming were inferred from the DNA. Recorded for this sample are 150,000 to 200,000 clones; 60% to 80% of them occurred a single time. The ten largest clones add up to 6% to 7% of the sample.

There are a few counts of this clone. What this receptor recognizes is not known. Base qualities are missing; no much larger clone stands one base away. The cohort consisted of approximately 690 healthy bone marrow donors. All cohort members were sampled while nominally healthy, although unrecorded immune exposures were likely present. The donor tested CMV seropositive, placing the donor among the 289 seropositive members of the cohort. Every donor gave a peripheral blood sample, and the peripheral blood mononuclear cells from that sample were used for TCR beta sequencing. Genomic DNA extraction from the blood cell samples was performed with the Qiagen DNeasy Blood Extraction Kit. The sample taken for sequencing was PBMCs. The origin of this receptor is a man aged 40-50 years in good health and CMV-seropositive.

The DNA is TGTGCCAGCAGCCGCCGGGGAACCTACCCAGATACGCAGTATTTT. Protein translation: CASSRRGTYPDTQYF. This receptor chain uses TRBV5-6 and TRBJ2-3; the D gene is possibly TRBD2, with 5 bases matching. The germline V gene sets CDR1 to SGHDT and CDR2 to YYEEEE. Inclusive of the bounding cysteine and phenylalanine, the CDR3 is 15 residues long. The CDR3 DNA has 45 bases and is translated from base 1. V drops 4 bases and J drops 4 bases, leaving 16 bases in between.